These 2 T cell receptor beta chains were sequenced from one sample in a study of cytomegalovirus exposure and HLA in healthy donors. Primers: 60 Vbeta forward and 13 Jbeta reverse. The protocol was immunoSEQ multiplex PCR, while the TCRdb copy is restricted to in-frame clones and leaves out a portion. The sample lists approximately 160,000 clones; roughly 80% were seen once. Material for sequencing was PBMCs. Every receptor here comes from a human donor in good health.

The chain employs TRBV11-3 and TRBJ2-7, with 13 bases aligning to TRBD2. The CDR3 consists of 15 residues. Germline V gene data show CDR1 as SGHNT and CDR2 as YENEEA. V was pared by 5 bases and J by 6 bases, with 7 bases of the junction left unmatched. The CDR3 reads CASSELAGGPGEQYF. The CDR3 DNA follows: TGTGCCAGCAGCGAACTAGCGGGGGGGCCGGGCGAGCAGTACTTC.

This clone came up a few times. The rearrangement links TRBV6-5 to TRBJ1-3, with 7 nucleotides matching TRBD1. Germline assignment: CDR1 MNHEY and CDR2 SVGAGI. The CDR3 runs 14 residues. V trimming: 6 bases; J trimming: 0 bases; junction bases outside the gene matches: 2. CDR3 nucleotide sequence: TGTGCCAGCAGATGGGACAGCTCTGGAAACACCATATATTTT. This gives the protein CASRWDSSGNTIYF.